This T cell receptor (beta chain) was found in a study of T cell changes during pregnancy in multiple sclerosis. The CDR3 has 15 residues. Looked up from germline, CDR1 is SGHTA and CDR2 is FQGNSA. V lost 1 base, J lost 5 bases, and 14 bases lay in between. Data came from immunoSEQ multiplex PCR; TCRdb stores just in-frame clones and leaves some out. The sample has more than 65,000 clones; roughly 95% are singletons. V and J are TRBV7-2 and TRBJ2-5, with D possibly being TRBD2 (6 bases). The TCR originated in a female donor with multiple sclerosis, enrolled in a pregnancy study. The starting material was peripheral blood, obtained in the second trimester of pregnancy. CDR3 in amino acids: CASSLEKGLGETQYF. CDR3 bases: TGTGCCAGCAGCTTAGAAAAGGGACTCGGGGAGACCCAGTACTTC.